This record looks at one T cell receptor (beta chain) sequence and its context. These data belong to a study of blood T cell repertoires in COVID-19. Background on the study: Sites in the United States, Italy and Spain provided acute and convalescent COVID-19 samples. Nucleic acid was either cDNA or gDNA, and it came from T cells, B-cell-depleted T cells, or PBMCs.

The method was immunoSEQ multiplex PCR; TCRdb's version includes in-frame clones alone and lacks a portion of them. The table lists about 27,000 clones, about four fifths of them singletons, with around 70% in the top ten. This CDR3 is 16 amino acids long. The V gene end was trimmed by 4 bases and the J gene end by 5 bases; junction bases not matched to a gene: 7. Germline V gene sequence: CDR1 LGHNA, CDR2 YSLEER. Sequenced: peripheral blood. The clonotype was recovered from a man aged 70-80 years with acute or convalescent COVID-19. The V call is TRBV4-3, the J call TRBJ2-2; TRBD2 aligns across 10 bases. CDR3 DNA: TGCGCCAGCAGCCCAAGCGGGGGGGCAGAGACCGGGGAGCTGTTTTTT. Its translation: CASSPSGGAETGELFF.